This TCR beta chain was identified during a study of blood T cell repertoires in COVID-19. Assay: immunoSEQ multiplex PCR; the TCRdb copy retains only in-frame clones and omits some. Among about 83,000 clones listed, around three quarters were seen once. This clone was seen repeatedly, ten times or more. CDR1 LNHDA and CDR2 SQIVND come from the germline V gene (reference sequence). V lost 3 bases to trimming and J lost 6 bases; unmatched junction nucleotides: 4. The CDR3 loop spans 14 amino acids. The sequenced sample was peripheral blood. V usage is TRBV19 and J usage is TRBJ1-2, with TRBD1 identical over 10 bases. This clonotype originated in a woman aged 80 or over with active or convalescent COVID-19. The CDR3 coding sequence is TGTGCCAGTAGTATGGGGGACAGGGGAGATGGCTACACCTTC. This encodes CASSMGDRGDGYTF.